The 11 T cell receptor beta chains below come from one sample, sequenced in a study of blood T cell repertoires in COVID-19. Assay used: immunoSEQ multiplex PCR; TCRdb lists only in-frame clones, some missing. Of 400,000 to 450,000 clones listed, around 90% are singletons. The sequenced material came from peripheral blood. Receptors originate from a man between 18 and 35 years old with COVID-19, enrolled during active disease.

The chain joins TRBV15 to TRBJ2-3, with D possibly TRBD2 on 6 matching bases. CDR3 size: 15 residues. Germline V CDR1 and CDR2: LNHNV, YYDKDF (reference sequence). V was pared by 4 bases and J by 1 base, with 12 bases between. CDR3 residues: CATSNGGMGTDTQYF. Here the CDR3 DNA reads TGTGCCACCAGCAACGGCGGGATGGGCACAGATACGCAGTATTTT.

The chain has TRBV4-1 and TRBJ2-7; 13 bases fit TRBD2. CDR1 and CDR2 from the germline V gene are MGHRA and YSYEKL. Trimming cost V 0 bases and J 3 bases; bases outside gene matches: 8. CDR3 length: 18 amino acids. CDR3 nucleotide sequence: TGCGCCAGCAGCCAAGATGCCCCGACTAGCGGGGGGAACTACGAGCAGTACTTC. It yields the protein CASSQDAPTSGGNYEQYF.

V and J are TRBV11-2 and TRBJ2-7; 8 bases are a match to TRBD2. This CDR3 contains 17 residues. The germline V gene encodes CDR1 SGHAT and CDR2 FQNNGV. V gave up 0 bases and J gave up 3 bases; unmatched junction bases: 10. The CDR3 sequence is CASSLDYRSGGFYEQYF. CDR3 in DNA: TGTGCCAGCAGCTTAGATTACCGAAGCGGGGGATTCTACGAGCAGTACTTC.

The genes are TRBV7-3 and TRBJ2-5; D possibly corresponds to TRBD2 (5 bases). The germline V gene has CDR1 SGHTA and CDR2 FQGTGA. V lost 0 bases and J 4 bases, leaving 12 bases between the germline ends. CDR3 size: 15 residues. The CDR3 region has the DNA TGTGCCAGCAGCTTAACGGGAGCCCCGGGAGAGACCCAGTACTTC. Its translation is CASSLTGAPGETQYF.

This CDR3 reads CASSQVGGGSYEQYF. In DNA form, the CDR3 reads TGTGCCAGCAGCCAAGTAGGCGGGGGGTCCTACGAGCAGTACTTC. V usage is TRBV3-1 (or the pseudogene TRBV3-2) and J usage is TRBJ2-7, with 8 bases that match TRBD2. CDR1 and CDR2 (germline): LGHDT, YNNKEL (reference sequence). The V segment lost 1 base and the J segment 1 base; nucleotides outside the gene matches: 3. CDR3 length: 15 amino acids.

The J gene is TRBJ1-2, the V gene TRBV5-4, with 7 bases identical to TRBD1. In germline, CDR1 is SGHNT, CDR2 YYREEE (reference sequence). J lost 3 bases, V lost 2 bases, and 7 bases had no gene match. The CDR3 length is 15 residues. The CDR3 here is CASSLNTGVDYGYTF. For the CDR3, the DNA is TGTGCCAGCAGCTTAAACACAGGGGTGGACTATGGCTACACCTTC.

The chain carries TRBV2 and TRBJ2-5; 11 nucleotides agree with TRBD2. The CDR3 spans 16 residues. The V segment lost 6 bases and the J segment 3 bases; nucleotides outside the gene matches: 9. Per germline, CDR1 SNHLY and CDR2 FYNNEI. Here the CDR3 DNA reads TGTGCCAGCAGACGACTAGCGGGAAGGTTAGAAGAGACCCAGTACTTC. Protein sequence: CASRRLAGRLEETQYF.

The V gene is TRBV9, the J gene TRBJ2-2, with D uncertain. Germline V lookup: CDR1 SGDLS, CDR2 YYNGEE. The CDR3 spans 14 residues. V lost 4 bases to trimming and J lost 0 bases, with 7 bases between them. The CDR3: CASSLRSNTGELFF. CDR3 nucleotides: TGTGCCAGCAGCCTCAGATCGAACACCGGGGAGCTGTTTTTT.

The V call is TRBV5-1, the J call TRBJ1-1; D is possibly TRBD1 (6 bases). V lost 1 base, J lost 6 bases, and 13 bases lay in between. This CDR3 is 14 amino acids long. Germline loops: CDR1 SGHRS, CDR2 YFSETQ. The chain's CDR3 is CASSLTGLYAEAFF. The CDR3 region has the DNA TGCGCCAGCAGCTTGACAGGGTTGTACGCTGAAGCTTTCTTT.

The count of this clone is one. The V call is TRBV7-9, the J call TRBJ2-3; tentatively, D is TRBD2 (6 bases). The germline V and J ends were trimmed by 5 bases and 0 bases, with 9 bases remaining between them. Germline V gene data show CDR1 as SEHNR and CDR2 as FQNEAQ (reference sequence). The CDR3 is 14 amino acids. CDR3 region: CASSRRASTDTQYF. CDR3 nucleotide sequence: TGTGCCAGCAGCCGGAGGGCGAGCACAGATACGCAGTATTTT.

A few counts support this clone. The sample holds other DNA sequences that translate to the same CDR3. CDR3 sequence (DNA): TGTGCCAGCAGTGAACGTCACTTACTTTATAGCAATCAGCCCCAGCATTTT. Residues: CASSERHLLYSNQPQHF. The chain has TRBV6-1 and TRBJ1-5, with no clear D. V lost 2 bases, J lost 0 bases, and 14 bases lay in between. The CDR3 is made up of 17 amino acids. Germline values: CDR1 MNHNS, CDR2 SASEGT.